One sample yielded the 17 T cell receptor beta chains listed below, sequenced in a study of cytomegalovirus exposure and HLA in healthy donors. The PCR contained 60 Vbeta and 13 Jbeta primers. TCRdb keeps only in-frame clones here, not all; method: immunoSEQ multiplex PCR. This table has around 150,000 clones, 77% appearing once. The material sequenced was PBMCs. These TCRs come from a man aged 25-40 years in good health and CMV-seropositive.

The rearrangement uses TRBV6-5 and TRBJ2-3; 7 bases agree with TRBD1. V lost 6 bases and J lost 3; bases outside the gene matches: 6. Germline-derived CDR1 and CDR2 are MNHEY and SVGAGI. The CDR3 has 14 residues. The DNA for the CDR3 is TGTGCCAGCAGCCGAGACAGGGTGACAGATACGCAGTATTTT. Its protein is CASSRDRVTDTQYF.

The chain recombines TRBV5-1 with TRBJ2-7; TRBD1 agrees at 11 bases. The CDR3 contains 14 residues. J lost 7 bases, V lost 3 bases, and 6 bases had no gene match. Germline loops: CDR1 SGHRS, CDR2 YFSETQ. This CDR3 is CASSSGTGGREQYF. DNA of the CDR3: TGCGCCAGCAGCTCCGGGACAGGGGGGCGAGAGCAGTACTTC.

This clone came up once. This rearrangement joins TRBV28 to TRBJ1-5; 9 nucleotides match TRBD1. V was clipped by 10 bases and J by 5 bases; unmatched bases: 15. In germline, CDR1 is MDHEN, CDR2 SYDVKM. The CDR3 contains 16 residues. The CDR3 bases are TGTGCCACCTCCCGACCCGGGACAGGGACTTATCAGCCCCAGCATTTT. Translated, it gives CATSRPGTGTYQPQHF.

This chain connects TRBV14 to TRBJ2-3; no firm D call. Trimming removed 1 base from V and 9 bases from J, with 8 bases in between. The CDR3 runs to 12 residues. CDR1 SGHDN and CDR2 FVKESK come from the germline V gene. In DNA form, the CDR3 reads TGTGCCAGCAGCCAAGTCCGCCAGACGCAGTATTTT. This encodes CASSQVRQTQYF.

The gene calls are TRBV28 and TRBJ1-4, with 7 bases that match TRBD1. Germline CDR1 and CDR2: MDHEN and SYDVKM. J lost 8 bases, V lost 6 bases, and 9 bases had no gene match. CDR3 size: 14 residues. Here the CDR3 DNA reads TGTGCCAGCAGCAAACAGGGGATCTGGGAAAAACTGTTTTTT. Translation: CASSKQGIWEKLFF.

The CDR3 DNA reads as TGTGCCAGCAGTCCTCGGAGAGCCAACTCTGGGGCCAACGTCCTGACTTTC. Amino acids: CASSPRRANSGANVLTF. The chain links TRBV7-3 to TRBJ2-6; D is unresolved. CDR3 size: 17 residues. Germline CDR1 and CDR2: SGHTA and FQGTGA. V was pared by 6 bases and J by 0 bases, with 15 bases between.

This chain links TRBV30 with TRBJ2-3; 7 bases agree with TRBD2. CDR3 length: 13 residues. J gave up 4 bases and V 8 bases, and 9 bases lay outside the gene matches. CDR1 is GTSNPN, CDR2 SVGIG, per germline (reference sequence). The CDR3 protein is CAIAGDPADTQYF. The CDR3 DNA is TGTGCCATCGCGGGGGATCCCGCAGATACGCAGTATTTT.

The V gene is TRBV25-1, the J gene TRBJ1-3; D is ambiguous. From germline, CDR1 is MGHDK and CDR2 SYGVNS. V dropped 4 bases and J dropped 1 base, with 11 bases sitting between them. The CDR3 sequence is 15 residues long. The CDR3 here is CASSATGYSGNTIYF. The CDR3 DNA reads as TGTGCCAGCAGTGCCACCGGGTATTCTGGAAACACCATATATTTT. The entire variable domain, with the rest obtained from reference TRBV25-1 and TRBJ1-3, is as follows: EADIYQTPRYLVIGTGKKITLECSQTMGHDKMYWYQQDPGMELHLIHYSYGVNSTEKGDLSSESTVSRIRTEHFPLTLESARPSHTSQYLCASSATGYSGNTIYFGEGSWLTVV.

The chain is built from TRBV19 and TRBJ1-5; D is unresolved. Germline V gene sequence: CDR1 LNHDA, CDR2 SQIVND (reference sequence). The CDR3 loop spans 12 amino acids. Deletions cut 1 base from V and 11 bases from J, with 9 bases between. CDR3 in amino acids: CASSIVDGAQHF. CDR3 sequence (DNA): TGTGCCAGTAGTATAGTAGATGGAGCCCAGCATTTT.

The chain combines TRBV2 with TRBJ2-5; 8 bases line up with TRBD1. Germline assignment: CDR1 SNHLY and CDR2 FYNNEI. Germline trimming cut 5 bases from V and 5 bases from J; bases unmatched to any gene: 4. The CDR3 contains 13 residues. The CDR3 reads CASSLTGDETQYF. The CDR3 region has the DNA TGTGCCAGCAGTTTGACAGGGGACGAGACCCAGTACTTC.

This clone occurred once. The V call is TRBV12-5, the J call TRBJ2-3, with 10 bases matching TRBD2. The germline V gene encodes CDR1 LGHNT and CDR2 FRNRAP. V lost 9 bases to trimming and J lost 1 base; unmatched junction nucleotides: 7. The CDR3 has 15 amino acids. The CDR3 DNA reads TGTGCTAGCCACTCCGGGACTAGCGGCACAGATACGCAGTATTTT. Residues: CASHSGTSGTDTQYF.

V usage is TRBV7-6 and J usage is TRBJ2-1, with 9 bases that match TRBD1. The CDR3 has 16 residues. The junction had 11 bases not matched to a gene; V was cut back by 5 bases and J by 6 bases. The germline V gene encodes CDR1 SGHVS and CDR2 FNYEAQ. CDR3 in DNA: TGTGCCAGCAGCGCGCCGGGACAGGGCTATTCCAATGAGCAGTTCTTC. Its protein product is CASSAPGQGYSNEQFF. The full variable domain, with the rest looked up from reference TRBV7-6 and TRBJ2-1, is GAGVSQSPRYKVTKRGQDVALRCDPISGHVSLYWYRQALGQGPEFLTYFNYEAQQDKSGLPNDRFSAERPEGSISTLTIQRTEQRDSAMYRCASSAPGQGYSNEQFFGPGTRLTVL.

The chain carries TRBV6-1 and TRBJ2-3, with D perhaps matching TRBD2 (6 bases). Germline-derived CDR1 and CDR2 are MNHNS and SASEGT. The V end was cut by 1 base, the J end by 2 bases, with 16 bases between. The CDR3 has 17 amino acids. For the CDR3, the DNA is TGTGCCAGCAGTGAAGTCGGGACTCTCGGGTCCACAGATACGCAGTATTTT. Translating it yields CASSEVGTLGSTDTQYF.

The rearrangement joins TRBV30 to TRBJ1-4; D possibly corresponds to TRBD1 (5 bases). This CDR3 spans 14 amino acids. V dropped 3 bases and J dropped 4 bases, with 12 bases sitting between them. Germline CDR1 reads GTSNPN; CDR2 reads SVGIG (reference sequence). Here the CDR3 reads CAWSLGLLNEKLFF. CDR3 bases: TGTGCCTGGAGCCTGGGACTCCTTAATGAAAAACTGTTTTTT.

The gene calls are TRBV28 and TRBJ2-7, with D unclear. V was pared by 10 bases and J by 1 base, with 17 bases between. The CDR3 is made up of 14 amino acids. The germline V gene has CDR1 MDHEN and CDR2 SYDVKM. As DNA, the CDR3 is TGTGCCACCTCAGTTTGGGCAGGATCCTACGAGCAGTACTTC. This encodes CATSVWAGSYEQYF.

The chain carries TRBV6-1 and TRBJ1-2; D ambiguous. The CDR3 is 15 amino acids. V was cut by 0 bases and J by 4 bases, with 12 bases left in between. Germline-derived CDR1 and CDR2 are MNHNS and SASEGT. CDR3 in amino acids: CASSEAIGETYGYTF. The CDR3 bases are TGTGCCAGCAGTGAAGCGATTGGGGAGACCTATGGCTACACCTTC.

J is TRBJ2-2 and V is TRBV4-1; tentative D call: TRBD1 (5 bases). V was clipped by 0 bases and J by 4 bases, with 9 bases between them. This CDR3 region has 15 residues. Per germline, CDR1 MGHRA and CDR2 YSYEKL. CDR3 region: CASSQEPRATGELFF. As DNA, the CDR3 is TGCGCCAGCAGCCAAGAACCCAGGGCCACCGGGGAGCTGTTTTTT.